This is a list of T cell receptor beta chains from one sample in a study of T cell repertoires in cytomegalovirus infection. Using its own MiXCR run on the reads, TCRdb lists one record per CDR3 protein. The sample consists of roughly 630,000 distinct CDR3 sequences, approximately 25% of them appearing once. Sequenced: CD8+ T cells from PBMCs. The receptors shown here come from a human donor in good health (CMV status not recorded). Some clones in this sample may be carry-over from other donors' samples. Each CDR3 is given with its conserved first and last residue. Each record gives: V gene, J gene, CDR3 protein.

TRBV14,TRBJ1-1,CASSPRQINTEAFF
TRBV20-1,TRBJ2-3,CSAGTGGSTDTQYF
TRBV7-3,TRBJ2-1,CASSPGDGNNEQFF
TRBV7-2,TRBJ1-4,CASSLALPGGNEKLFF
TRBV15,TRBJ2-4,CATSRTSGGTKNIQYF
TRBV28,TRBJ2-5,CASSSSPDRSYFQETQYF
TRBV7-6,TRBJ1-5,CASSSGGRTSNQPQHF
TRBV29-1,TRBJ1-2,CSVPSGYGYTF
TRBV7-4,TRBJ2-3,CASSTATGYTSTDTQYF
TRBV7-2,TRBJ1-5,CARGGPGEGTIGNQPQHF
TRBV20-1,TRBJ2-5,CSAPIRTGPWLLDF
TRBV4-1,TRBJ1-1,CASSQGSSLEAFF
TRBV12-3/TRBV12-4,TRBJ1-5,CASTLGGNQPQHF
TRBV5-1,TRBJ2-2,CASSLASLSTGELFF
TRBV12-5,TRBJ2-6,CASGFLLDKEKSGANVLTF
TRBV28,TRBJ2-2,CASSPAVRTSGAHTGELFF
TRBV11-2,TRBJ1-1,CASSLDRGGLTEAFF
TRBV29-1,TRBJ2-1,CSPLGVTSGGHNEQFF
TRBV7-9,TRBJ1-2,CASSTLFTNYGYTF
TRBV5-6,TRBJ1-2,CASSQGGDYYGYTF
TRBV5-4,TRBJ2-2,CVSALSGELFF
TRBV15,TRBJ2-2,CATSDRVQGTGELFF
TRBV4-2,TRBJ1-2,CASSQERPLPYGYTF
TRBV10-3,TRBJ2-6,CAIRLTGEIPIGGANVLTF
TRBV4-2,TRBJ2-1,CASSQGLTSSYNEQFF
TRBV6-5,TRBJ2-5,CATLRWGTQYF
TRBV12-3/TRBV12-4,TRBJ1-1,CASSPTTAGTEAFF
TRBV5-1,TRBJ1-1,CASSAAGGLNTEAFF
TRBV29-1,TRBJ1-4,CSVEDRGTNEKLFF
TRBV6-5,TRBJ2-5,CASSLAPSGGIQETQYF
TRBV5-6,TRBJ1-5,CASSLLSGSNQPQHF
TRBV20-1,TRBJ1-4,CSGRDSFLHGNEKLFF
TRBV7-9,TRBJ1-1,CASSGPGDTEAFF
TRBV28,TRBJ2-5,CASSFGGLAGGPYQETQYF
TRBV7-9,TRBJ2-5,CASSSPGPVQETQYF
TRBV24-1,TRBJ2-4,CATSDSSGTWDNIQYF
TRBV7-9,TRBJ1-1,CASSLLLRDTENTEAFF
TRBV2,TRBJ2-1,CARDRAFIGDEQFF